This T cell receptor (beta chain) came from a study of cytomegalovirus exposure and HLA in healthy donors. The study ran its PCR with 60 Vbeta and 13 Jbeta primers. Method: immunoSEQ multiplex PCR; TCRdb's copy keeps in-frame clones and lacks some. The data contain roughly 150,000 clones, roughly 71% of them singletons. The V gene's germline CDR1 is SNHLY and CDR2 FYNNEI. V dropped 4 bases and J dropped 3 bases, with 8 bases sitting between them. The CDR3 totals 13 residues. A note on this clone: Other DNA sequences in the sample encode the same CDR3.

This rearrangement joins TRBV2 to TRBJ2-3; possibly TRBD1 for D (5 bases). Sequenced: PBMCs. This clonotype was obtained from a woman aged 45-60 years in good health and CMV-seropositive. CDR3 DNA sequence: TGTGCCAGCAGTGTGGGGCGGACAGATACGCAGTATTTT. As protein: CASSVGRTDTQYF.